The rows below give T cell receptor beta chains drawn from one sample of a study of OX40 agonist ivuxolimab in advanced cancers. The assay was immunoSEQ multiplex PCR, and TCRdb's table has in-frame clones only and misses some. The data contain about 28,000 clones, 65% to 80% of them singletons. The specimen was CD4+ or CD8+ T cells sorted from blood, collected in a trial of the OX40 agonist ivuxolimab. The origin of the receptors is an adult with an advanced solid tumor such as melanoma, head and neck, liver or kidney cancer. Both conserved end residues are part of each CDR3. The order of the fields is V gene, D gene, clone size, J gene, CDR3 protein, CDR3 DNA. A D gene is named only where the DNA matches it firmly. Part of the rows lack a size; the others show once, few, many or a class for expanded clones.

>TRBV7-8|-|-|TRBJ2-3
CASSFHSEDTQYF
TGTGCCAGCAGCTTCCATTCAGAAGATACGCAGTATTTT
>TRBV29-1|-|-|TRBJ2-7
CSVDSGTGYSYEQYF
TGCAGCGTGGACTCCGGGACGGGTTACTCCTACGAGCAGTACTTC
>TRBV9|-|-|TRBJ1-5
CASSAGFGQPQHF
TGTGCCAGCAGCGCAGGGTTTGGGCAGCCCCAGCATTTT
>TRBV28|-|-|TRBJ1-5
CASSSGWGNQPQHF
TGTGCCAGCAGTTCAGGGTGGGGCAATCAGCCCCAGCATTTT
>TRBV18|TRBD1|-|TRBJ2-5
CASSPMTGEETQYF
TGTGCCAGCTCACCAATGACAGGGGAGGAGACCCAGTACTTC
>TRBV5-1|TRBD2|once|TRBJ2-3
CASSGPGTSAEPSTDTQYF
TGCGCCAGCAGCGGGCCCGGGACTAGCGCTGAGCCTAGCACAGATACGCAGTATTTT
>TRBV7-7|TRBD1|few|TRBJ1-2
CASSCRTGHGPYGYTF
TGTGCTAGCAGCTGTAGGACAGGTCACGGACCCTATGGCTACACCTTC
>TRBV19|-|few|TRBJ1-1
CASSIFGTLNTEAFF
TGTGCCAGTAGTATATTTGGGACACTGAACACTGAAGCTTTCTTT
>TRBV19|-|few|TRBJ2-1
CASNIGGDRVYNEQFF
TGTGCCAGTAATATAGGGGGTGATAGAGTCTACAATGAGCAGTTCTTC
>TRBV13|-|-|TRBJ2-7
CASSFLGTYEQYF
TGTGCCAGCAGCTTTCTAGGAACCTACGAGCAGTACTTC
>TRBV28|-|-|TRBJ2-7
CASSVISYEQYF
TGTGCCAGCAGTGTCATCTCCTACGAGCAGTACTTC
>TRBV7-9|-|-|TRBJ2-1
CASSLGDNEQFF
TGTGCCAGCAGCTTAGGAGACAATGAGCAGTTCTTC
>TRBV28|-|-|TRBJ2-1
CASSFLGLQNEQFF
TGTGCCAGCAGTTTCTTGGGACTTCAGAATGAGCAGTTCTTC
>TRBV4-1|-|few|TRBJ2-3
CASSLEGTDTQYF
TGCGCCAGCAGCCTGGAGGGCACAGATACGCAGTATTTT
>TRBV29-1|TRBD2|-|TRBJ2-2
CSVERGRNTGELFF
TGCAGCGTTGAACGCGGGAGGAACACCGGGGAGCTGTTTTTT
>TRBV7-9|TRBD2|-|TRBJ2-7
CASSLGGSGGTYEQYF
TGTGCCAGCAGCTTAGGTGGTAGCGGGGGAACCTACGAGCAGTACTTC
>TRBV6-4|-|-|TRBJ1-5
CASSDPRGERHSNQPQHF
TGTGCCAGCAGTGACCCCCGGGGAGAGCGACATAGCAATCAGCCCCAGCATTTT
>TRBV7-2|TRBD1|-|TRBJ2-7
CASSFLGTAPYEQYF
TGTGCCAGCAGCTTTTTAGGGACAGCGCCCTACGAGCAGTACTTC
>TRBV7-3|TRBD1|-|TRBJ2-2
CASSSRDRDTGELFF
TGTGCCAGCAGCTCCCGGGACAGGGACACCGGGGAGCTGTTTTTT
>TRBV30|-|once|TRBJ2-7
CAWSGTGEQYF
TGTGCCTGGAGTGGAACGGGCGAGCAGTACTTC
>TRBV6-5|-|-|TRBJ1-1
CASSYSRSGGTEAFF
TGTGCCAGCAGTTACTCGAGGTCGGGGGGCACTGAAGCTTTCTTT
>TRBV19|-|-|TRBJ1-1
CASSLGSMNTEAFF
TGTGCCAGTAGTCTCGGGAGTATGAACACTGAAGCTTTCTTT
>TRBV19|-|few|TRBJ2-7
CASSPGLTYEQYF
TGTGCCAGTAGTCCAGGGCTTACCTACGAGCAGTACTTC
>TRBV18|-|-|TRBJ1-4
CASSNTPQESGEKLFF
TGTGCCAGCTCAAATACACCTCAGGAATCGGGCGAAAAACTGTTTTTT
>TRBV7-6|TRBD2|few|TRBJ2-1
CASSLTSGESYYNEQFF
TGTGCCAGCAGCTTGACTAGCGGGGAGTCATACTACAATGAGCAGTTCTTC
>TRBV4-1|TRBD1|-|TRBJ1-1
CASSPGQGAVEVTEAFF
TGCGCCAGCAGCCCCGGACAGGGGGCGGTAGAGGTCACTGAAGCTTTCTTT
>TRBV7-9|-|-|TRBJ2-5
CASSALAGEGETQYF
TGTGCCAGCAGCGCACTAGCAGGGGAGGGGGAGACCCAGTACTTC
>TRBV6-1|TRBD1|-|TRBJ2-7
CASSEPDRAYLYEQYF
TGTGCCAGCAGTGAACCCGACAGGGCCTATCTCTACGAGCAGTACTTC
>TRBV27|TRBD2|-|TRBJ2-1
CATHAGGNPYNEQFF
TGTGCCACGCACGCGGGAGGAAACCCCTACAATGAGCAGTTCTTC
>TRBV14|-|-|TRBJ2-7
CASSLSLEEQYF
TGTGCCAGCAGCCTGTCCTTGGAGGAGCAGTACTTC
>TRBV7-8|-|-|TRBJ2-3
CASSLLPSADTQYF
TGTGCCAGCAGCTTACTGCCTAGCGCTGATACGCAGTATTTT
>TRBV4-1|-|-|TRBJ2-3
CASSQALGGGGTLSTDTQYF
TGCGCCAGCAGCCAAGCGCTAGGGGGCGGGGGGACCCTTAGCACAGATACGCAGTATTTT
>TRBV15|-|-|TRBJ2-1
CATSGLPMENEQFF
TGTGCCACCAGCGGACTACCCATGGAGAATGAGCAGTTCTTC
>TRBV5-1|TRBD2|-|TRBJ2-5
CASSLGSGNLKTQYF
TGCGCCAGCAGCTTGGGTAGCGGGAATCTTAAGACCCAGTACTTC
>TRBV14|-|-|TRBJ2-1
CASSQSFDEQFF
TGTGCCAGCAGCCAATCTTTTGATGAGCAGTTCTTC
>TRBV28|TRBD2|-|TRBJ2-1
CASRGLAWHEQFF
TGTGCCAGCAGAGGACTAGCGTGGCATGAGCAGTTCTTC
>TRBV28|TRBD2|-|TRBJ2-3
CASTRLGSGRADTQYF
TGTGCCAGCACCCGGTTGGGTAGCGGGAGGGCAGATACGCAGTATTTT
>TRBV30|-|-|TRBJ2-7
CAWTEGTYEQYF
TGTGCCTGGACGGAGGGAACCTACGAGCAGTACTTC
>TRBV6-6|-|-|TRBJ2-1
CASRKTGWGVEQFF
TGTGCCAGCAGGAAGACAGGGTGGGGGGTTGAGCAGTTCTTC